This T cell receptor beta chain was retrieved from a study of T-cell reconstitution after alpha-beta-depleted transplantation in children. Unique molecular identifiers were used to barcode this TCRbeta library. In TCRdb, the PCR reads were re-called with MiXCR into one record per CDR3 protein. The sample yields approximately 91,000 distinct CDR3 sequences, roughly 8% seen once. V dropped 11 bases and J dropped 2; count of bases not matched to a gene: 18. The CDR3 is 19 residues long. CDR1 SNHLY and CDR2 FYNNEI come from the germline V gene. The material sequenced was PBMCs from the stem cell graft donor, taken from the stem cell graft. The V call is TRBV2, the J call TRBJ2-2, with 12 bases identical to TRBD2. The receptor was isolated from a human donor who donated a stem cell graft to a child with congenital amegakaryocytic thrombocytopenia. The CDR3 region is CALSVGASGRAINTGELFF. CDR3 sequence (DNA): TGTGCCCTCAGTGTCGGGGCTAGCGGGAGGGCCATAAACACCGGGGAGCTGTTTTTT.